A selection of T cell receptor beta chains follows, all from one sample in a study of T cells in localized non-small cell lung cancer. Only in-frame clones appear in the TCRdb table, and some are missing; sequencing was by immunoSEQ multiplex PCR. The repertoire holds around 90,000 clones, with around three quarters as singletons. The sample was PBMCs, taken before any cancer treatment. Receptors were obtained from a man aged 35 to 69 with stage II squamous cell lung carcinoma. Both conserved end residues are part of each CDR3. Fields, in order: J gene, V gene, clone size, D gene, CDR3 protein, CDR3 DNA. The D gene is left open where the match is weak. Clone size, where shown, is once, few, many, or a class for clones that have expanded.

J gene: TRBJ2-7
V gene: TRBV5-1
clone size: -
D gene: TRBD1
CDR3 protein: CASSSIGQGRYEQYF
CDR3 DNA: TGCGCCAGCAGCTCTATTGGACAGGGGAGGTACGAGCAGTACTTC

J gene: TRBJ2-2
V gene: TRBV6-6
clone size: -
D gene: -
CDR3 protein: CASSGGGELFF
CDR3 DNA: TGTGCCAGCAGTGGCGGCGGGGAGCTGTTTTTT

J gene: TRBJ1-4
V gene: TRBV11-3
clone size: once
D gene: -
CDR3 protein: CASSLGFAEAPNEKLFF
CDR3 DNA: TGTGCCAGCAGCTTAGGATTTGCGGAAGCGCCTAATGAAAAACTGTTTTTT

J gene: TRBJ2-4
V gene: TRBV9
clone size: few
D gene: -
CDR3 protein: CASSVAGTGIQYF
CDR3 DNA: TGTGCCAGCAGCGTCGCAGGGACGGGCATTCAGTACTTC

J gene: TRBJ1-1
V gene: TRBV18
clone size: -
D gene: TRBD1
CDR3 protein: CASSWDRYTEAFF
CDR3 DNA: TGTGCCAGCTCCTGGGACAGATACACTGAAGCTTTCTTT

J gene: TRBJ2-7
V gene: TRBV7-2
clone size: -
D gene: -
CDR3 protein: CASSLRQGGEQYF
CDR3 DNA: TGTGCCAGCAGCTTAAGGCAGGGTGGCGAGCAGTACTTC

J gene: TRBJ2-7
V gene: TRBV4-1
clone size: -
D gene: -
CDR3 protein: CASSQRGGPSSYEQYF
CDR3 DNA: TGCGCCAGCAGCCAAAGGGGCGGTCCGAGCTCCTACGAGCAGTACTTC

J gene: TRBJ2-3
V gene: TRBV7-2
clone size: -
D gene: -
CDR3 protein: CASSLMAGKFPDTQYF
CDR3 DNA: TGTGCCAGCAGCTTAATGGCAGGGAAGTTTCCAGATACGCAGTATTTT

J gene: TRBJ1-4
V gene: TRBV5-6
clone size: -
D gene: TRBD1
CDR3 protein: CASSPPGQPAQGEKLFF
CDR3 DNA: TGTGCCAGCAGCCCTCCGGGACAGCCAGCCCAGGGGGAAAAACTGTTTTTT

J gene: TRBJ2-1
V gene: TRBV5-1
clone size: -
D gene: TRBD2
CDR3 protein: CASSIPKTGLAVPSYNEQFF
CDR3 DNA: TGCGCCAGCAGCATACCTAAAACGGGACTAGCGGTGCCCTCCTACAATGAGCAGTTCTTC

J gene: TRBJ2-7
V gene: TRBV6-6
clone size: -
D gene: -
CDR3 protein: CASSYGYSYEQYF
CDR3 DNA: TGTGCCAGCAGTTACGGGTACTCCTACGAGCAGTACTTC

J gene: TRBJ1-2
V gene: TRBV7-8
clone size: -
D gene: TRBD1
CDR3 protein: CASSPWTGGGYGYTF
CDR3 DNA: TGTGCCAGCAGCCCATGGACAGGGGGCGGATATGGCTACACCTTC

J gene: TRBJ2-1
V gene: TRBV6-5
clone size: once
D gene: -
CDR3 protein: CASSYGSSYNEQFF
CDR3 DNA: TGTGCCAGCAGTTACGGGAGTTCCTACAATGAGCAGTTCTTC

J gene: TRBJ2-6
V gene: TRBV18
clone size: few
D gene: -
CDR3 protein: CASSVSGVPRISGANVLTF
CDR3 DNA: TGTGCCAGCTCAGTTTCCGGGGTACCGAGAATCTCTGGGGCCAACGTCCTGACTTTC

J gene: TRBJ2-5
V gene: TRBV5-1
clone size: -
D gene: -
CDR3 protein: CASSPGTVGGETQYF
CDR3 DNA: TGCGCCAGCAGCCCTGGGACGGTCGGGGGAGAGACCCAGTACTTC

J gene: TRBJ2-5
V gene: TRBV18
clone size: -
D gene: -
CDR3 protein: CASSPSVLRETQYF
CDR3 DNA: -

J gene: TRBJ1-6
V gene: TRBV19
clone size: -
D gene: TRBD1
CDR3 protein: CASKRQGAHGSPLHF
CDR3 DNA: TGTGCCAGTAAAAGACAGGGGGCTCACGGTTCACCCCTCCACTTT

J gene: TRBJ2-1
V gene: TRBV6-5
clone size: -
D gene: TRBD2
CDR3 protein: CASSAGGSGPEQFF
CDR3 DNA: TGTGCCTCTAGCGCGGGAGGATCTGGGCCTGAGCAGTTCTTC

J gene: TRBJ2-6
V gene: TRBV27
clone size: few
D gene: -
CDR3 protein: CASSYLRDLSSGANVLTF
CDR3 DNA: TGTGCCAGCAGTTACCTCCGGGACCTGTCGTCTGGGGCCAACGTCCTGACTTTC

J gene: TRBJ1-5
V gene: TRBV10-2
clone size: -
D gene: -
CDR3 protein: CASSESQKQPQHF
CDR3 DNA: TGCGCCAGCAGTGAGTCGCAGAAACAGCCCCAGCATTTT

J gene: TRBJ2-2
V gene: TRBV6-5
clone size: few
D gene: -
CDR3 protein: CASRPGPNTGELFF
CDR3 DNA: TGTGCCAGCAGGCCGGGACCGAACACCGGGGAGCTGTTTTTT

J gene: TRBJ2-5
V gene: TRBV4-2
clone size: -
D gene: TRBD2
CDR3 protein: CASSQEGRSGGAQYF
CDR3 DNA: TGTGCCAGCAGCCAAGAAGGGAGGAGCGGGGGGGCCCAGTACTTC

J gene: TRBJ2-3
V gene: TRBV18
clone size: -
D gene: -
CDR3 protein: CASSPSQGGDTQYF
CDR3 DNA: TGTGCCAGCTCACCGAGTCAGGGTGGGGATACGCAGTATTTT

J gene: TRBJ2-2
V gene: TRBV9
clone size: -
D gene: -
CDR3 protein: CASAPVVAANTGELFF
CDR3 DNA: TGTGCCAGCGCACCGGTGGTAGCGGCTAACACCGGGGAGCTGTTTTTT

J gene: TRBJ1-1
V gene: TRBV2
clone size: few
D gene: -
CDR3 protein: CASVATEAFF
CDR3 DNA: TGTGCCAGCGTTGCGACTGAAGCTTTCTTT

J gene: TRBJ2-7
V gene: TRBV11-2
clone size: -
D gene: TRBD1
CDR3 protein: CASSYAGQGNEQYF
CDR3 DNA: TGTGCCAGCAGTTACGCTGGACAGGGAAACGAGCAGTACTTC

J gene: TRBJ1-5
V gene: TRBV5-5
clone size: -
D gene: -
CDR3 protein: CASSSDIVNQPQHF
CDR3 DNA: TGTGCCAGCAGCTCCGACATCGTCAATCAGCCCCAGCATTTT

J gene: TRBJ1-6
V gene: TRBV2
clone size: few
D gene: -
CDR3 protein: CASSASGENSPLHF
CDR3 DNA: TGTGCCAGCAGTGCCTCGGGGGAGAATTCACCCCTCCACTTT

J gene: TRBJ1-1
V gene: TRBV5-4
clone size: -
D gene: -
CDR3 protein: CASSLEWATEAFF
CDR3 DNA: TGTGCCAGCAGCTTGGAATGGGCCACTGAAGCTTTCTTT

J gene: TRBJ2-7
V gene: TRBV10-3
clone size: -
D gene: TRBD1
CDR3 protein: CAISEIDRGYEQYF
CDR3 DNA: TGTGCCATCAGTGAAATAGACAGGGGTTACGAGCAGTACTTC

J gene: TRBJ1-5
V gene: TRBV11-1
clone size: -
D gene: TRBD1
CDR3 protein: CASSTTGDQPQHF
CDR3 DNA: TGTGCCAGCAGCACGACAGGGGATCAGCCCCAGCATTTT

J gene: TRBJ2-7
V gene: TRBV27
clone size: few
D gene: -
CDR3 protein: CASSLTGGTMYEQYF
CDR3 DNA: TGTGCCAGCAGTCTTACAGGGGGGACTATGTACGAGCAGTACTTC

J gene: TRBJ2-7
V gene: TRBV19
clone size: -
D gene: TRBD1
CDR3 protein: CASSNRDRGTYEQYF
CDR3 DNA: TGTGCCAGTAGTAACCGGGACAGGGGAACCTACGAGCAGTACTTC

J gene: TRBJ1-5
V gene: TRBV4-1
clone size: -
D gene: -
CDR3 protein: CASSQGTYRYSNQPQHF
CDR3 DNA: TGCGCCAGCAGCCAAGGGACATATAGATATAGCAATCAGCCCCAGCATTTT

J gene: TRBJ2-7
V gene: TRBV7-8
clone size: -
D gene: TRBD1
CDR3 protein: CASSPPDRVYEQYF
CDR3 DNA: TGTGCCAGCAGCCCACCAGACAGGGTCTACGAGCAGTACTTC

J gene: TRBJ2-7
V gene: TRBV7-9
clone size: -
D gene: -
CDR3 protein: CASSSPRGGAPSYEQYF
CDR3 DNA: TGTGCCAGCAGCTCCCCCAGGGGGGGCGCACCCTCCTACGAGCAGTACTTC

J gene: TRBJ2-1
V gene: TRBV7-2
clone size: once
D gene: -
CDR3 protein: CASSLNSGGGSYNEQFF
CDR3 DNA: TGTGCCAGCAGCTTAAACTCTGGAGGGGGCTCTTACAATGAGCAGTTCTTC

J gene: TRBJ1-6
V gene: TRBV5-4
clone size: -
D gene: -
CDR3 protein: CASSLDRDLSPLHF
CDR3 DNA: TGTGCCAGCAGCTTGGACAGAGACCTTTCACCCCTCCACTTT

J gene: TRBJ1-2
V gene: TRBV28
clone size: few
D gene: TRBD1
CDR3 protein: CASRKIPGQDNYGYTF
CDR3 DNA: TGTGCCAGCAGAAAAATCCCGGGACAGGATAACTATGGCTACACCTTC

J gene: TRBJ2-7
V gene: TRBV19
clone size: -
D gene: TRBD1
CDR3 protein: CATKGPGQGAYEQYF
CDR3 DNA: TGTGCCACAAAGGGACCGGGACAGGGGGCTTACGAGCAGTACTTC

J gene: TRBJ2-2
V gene: TRBV7-9
clone size: -
D gene: -
CDR3 protein: CASTRGRSNTGELFF
CDR3 DNA: TGTGCCAGCACCAGGGGAAGGTCGAACACCGGGGAGCTGTTTTTT

J gene: TRBJ2-5
V gene: TRBV6-5
clone size: -
D gene: -
CDR3 protein: CASSYGGLQETQYF
CDR3 DNA: TGTGCCAGCAGTTACGGGGGGCTACAAGAGACCCAGTACTTC

J gene: TRBJ2-3
V gene: TRBV9
clone size: -
D gene: TRBD2
CDR3 protein: CASSVLAGGPKDTQYF
CDR3 DNA: TGTGCCAGCAGCGTGCTAGCGGGAGGGCCAAAAGATACGCAGTATTTT

J gene: TRBJ1-3
V gene: TRBV4-1
clone size: -
D gene: -
CDR3 protein: CASSQPSRGNTIYF
CDR3 DNA: TGCGCCAGCAGCCAGCCGAGCCGGGGAAACACCATATATTTT

J gene: TRBJ1-6
V gene: TRBV2
clone size: once
D gene: TRBD1
CDR3 protein: CASSTGTANSPLHF
CDR3 DNA: TGTGCCAGCAGCACCGGGACAGCAAATTCACCCCTCCACTTT

J gene: TRBJ2-7
V gene: TRBV2
clone size: -
D gene: -
CDR3 protein: CASSDTGQAYEQYF
CDR3 DNA: TGTGCCAGCAGTGATACGGGACAAGCCTACGAGCAGTACTTC

J gene: TRBJ2-2
V gene: TRBV27
clone size: few
D gene: -
CDR3 protein: CASSGLMNTGELFF
CDR3 DNA: TGTGCCAGCAGTGGACTGATGAACACCGGGGAGCTGTTTTTT

J gene: TRBJ1-1
V gene: TRBV28
clone size: -
D gene: -
CDR3 protein: CASSLSRDGNTEAFF
CDR3 DNA: TGTGCCAGCAGTTTATCCAGGGACGGGAACACTGAAGCTTTCTTT

J gene: TRBJ2-3
V gene: TRBV9
clone size: -
D gene: -
CDR3 protein: CAIPWATAGLSTDTQYF
CDR3 DNA: TGTGCCATCCCATGGGCCACAGCGGGTTTAAGCACAGATACGCAGTATTTT

J gene: TRBJ2-3
V gene: TRBV30
clone size: few
D gene: TRBD2
CDR3 protein: CAWSAGTSGATQYF
CDR3 DNA: TGTGCCTGGAGTGCCGGGACTAGCGGGGCTACGCAGTATTTT

J gene: TRBJ2-1
V gene: TRBV30
clone size: -
D gene: -
CDR3 protein: CACWPYNEQFF
CDR3 DNA: TGTGCCTGTTGGCCCTACAATGAGCAGTTCTTC